A single sample is the source of the 22 T cell receptor beta chains below, sequenced in a study of blood T cell repertoires in COVID-19. The repertoire was sequenced with immunoSEQ multiplex PCR; TCRdb's copy has only in-frame clones and lacks some. The sample consists of fewer than 400,000 clones, roughly nine tenths of them appearing once. Sequenced sample: PBMCs or T cells enriched from blood (not recorded which). Source of these receptors: a man aged 55 to 70 who had recovered from COVID-19.

The V call is TRBV29-1, the J call TRBJ1-2; 9 bases fit TRBD1. V shed 4 bases and J 8 bases; nucleotides not matched to a gene: 11. This CDR3 region has 14 residues. From germline, CDR1 is SQVTM and CDR2 ANQGSEA. This chain's CDR3 is CSVGGAWTGDGYTF. The CDR3 DNA is TGCAGCGTTGGGGGAGCTTGGACAGGGGACGGCTACACCTTC. The entire variable domain, with the rest obtained from reference TRBV29-1 and TRBJ1-2, is as follows: SAVISQKPSRDICQRGTSLTIQCQVDSQVTMMFWYRQQPGQSLTLIATANQGSEATYESGFVIDKFPISRPNLTFSTLTVSNMSPEDSSIYLCSVGGAWTGDGYTFGSGTRLTVV.

The rearrangement links TRBV21-1 to TRBJ2-7; the table's D call TRBD1 went unverified against the DNA. TRBV21-1 is a pseudogene locus. The CDR3 is 14 amino acids. CDR3 DNA sequence: TGTGCCAGCAGCAAGGGGGACACCCCATACGAGCAGTACTTC. Translating it yields CASSKGDTPYEQYF.

The chain carries TRBV7-6 and TRBJ2-5; possible D gene TRBD2, 6 bases. V was shortened by 8 bases and J by 0 bases, with 13 bases between the two germline ends. The CDR3 is 14 residues long. The germline V gene encodes CDR1 SGHVS and CDR2 FNYEAQ. The CDR3 DNA follows: TGTGCCAGCTCTGCTAGCGCCAACCAAGAGACCCAGTACTTC. Its translation: CASSASANQETQYF.

This chain links TRBV20-1 with TRBJ2-7; 10 positions agree with TRBD1. Germline CDR1 reads DFQATT; CDR2 reads SNEGSKA (reference sequence). Unmatched junction bases numbered 4, after V lost 3 bases and J lost 2 bases. The length of the CDR3 is 14 residues. The CDR3 region is CSASGTGETYEQYF. Here the CDR3 DNA reads TGCAGTGCTAGTGGGACAGGGGAAACCTACGAGCAGTACTTC.

The chain uses TRBV29-1 and TRBJ1-1, with 7 bases lining up with TRBD1. From germline, CDR1 is SQVTM and CDR2 ANQGSEA. V lost 3 bases to trimming and J lost 4 bases; unmatched junction nucleotides: 14. The CDR3 covers 16 residues. The chain's CDR3 is CSVEGSAGGIVTEAFF. The CDR3 coding sequence is TGCAGCGTTGAGGGGTCGGCAGGGGGTATCGTCACTGAAGCTTTCTTT.

The chain is built from TRBV12-3 or TRBV12-4 and TRBJ1-2; D remains ambiguous. The CDR3 is 13 residues long. V shed 2 bases and J shed 2 bases, with 6 bases lying between them. In DNA, the CDR3 is TGTGCCAGCAGTTTAATGGAGAACTATGGCTACACCTTC. Its translation is CASSLMENYGYTF.

The CDR3, as DNA: TGTGCCAGTCCCCTTCAGGGCTATAATTCACCCCTCCACTTT. Translated, it gives CASPLQGYNSPLHF. The V gene is TRBV19, the J gene TRBJ1-6, with a possible D match to TRBD1 (5 bases). Deletions cut 8 bases from V and 3 bases from J, with 11 bases between. The CDR3 contains 14 residues. Germline V CDR1 and CDR2: LNHDA, SQIVND (reference sequence). Using reference TRBV19 and TRBJ1-6 for the parts outside the CDR3, the full variable domain is DGGITQSPKYLFRKEGQNVTLSCEQNLNHDAMYWYRQDPGQGLRLIYYSQIVNDFQKGDIAEGYSVSREKKESFPLTVTSAQKNPTAFYLCASPLQGYNSPLHFGNGTRLTVT.

This CDR3 reads CARTSVPTGELFF. The CDR3, as DNA: TGTGCCAGAACTAGCGTACCAACCGGGGAGCTGTTTTTT. This chain uses TRBV21-1 with TRBJ2-2; the table's D call TRBD2 went unverified against the DNA. TRBV21-1 is given as a pseudogene. The CDR3 contains 13 residues.

About this clone itself: Other DNA sequences in this specimen translate into the identical CDR3. The chain recombines TRBV28 with TRBJ2-7; 7 bases agree with TRBD1. With V trimmed by 1 base and J by 1 base, 4 bases remained unmatched. CDR3 size: 15 residues. Germline V gives CDR1 MDHEN, CDR2 SYDVKM. CDR3 nucleotide sequence: TGTGCCAGCAGTTTATTCAGGGACAGTTCCTACGAGCAGTACTTC. This sequence encodes CASSLFRDSSYEQYF.

The V call is TRBV28, the J call TRBJ2-5; 8 bases match TRBD1. V was pared by 2 bases and J by 6 bases, with 5 bases of the junction left unmatched. The germline gives CDR1 MDHEN, CDR2 SYDVKM. The CDR3 is 14 residues long. In DNA form, the CDR3 reads TGTGCCAGCAGTTTAGGTGGACAGGGTAAGACCCAGTACTTC. Translation: CASSLGGQGKTQYF.

The V call is TRBV19, the J call TRBJ2-1; 11 nucleotides line up with TRBD2. This CDR3 is built from 16 residues. Germline loops: CDR1 LNHDA, CDR2 SQIVND (reference sequence). Trimming removed 7 bases from V and 8 bases from J; junction bases left unmatched: 13. CDR3: CASKVAGGFKEDEQFF. The CDR3, as DNA: TGTGCCAGTAAGGTAGCGGGAGGGTTCAAGGAGGATGAGCAGTTCTTC.

The chain uses TRBV4-2 and TRBJ2-7, with 11 nucleotides matching TRBD2. Germline V gene sequence: CDR1 LGHNA, CDR2 YNFKEQ. Trimming cost V 3 bases and J 2 bases; bases outside gene matches: 15. This CDR3 region has 19 residues. For the CDR3, the DNA is TGTGCCAGCAGCCATGGACGCCCGGGACTAGCGGAGAAACCCTACGAGCAGTACTTC. The encoded protein is CASSHGRPGLAEKPYEQYF.

There are a few counts of this clone. CDR3 residues: CASTPGLADREQFF. As DNA, the CDR3 is TGTGCCAGCACCCCGGGACTAGCAGATCGTGAGCAGTTCTTC. The chain combines TRBV2 with TRBJ2-1, with TRBD2 matching over 9 bases. V dropped 7 bases and J dropped 9; count of bases not matched to a gene: 10. In germline, CDR1 is SNHLY, CDR2 FYNNEI. The CDR3 is 14 residues long.

This sequence joins TRBV7-2 and TRBJ2-3; D may be TRBD2 (5 bases). Germline lookup yields CDR1 SGHTA and CDR2 FQGNSA. This CDR3 is built from 14 residues. V lost 4 bases, J lost 4 bases, and 12 bases lay in between. The CDR3 loop reads CASSSGRAADTQYF. CDR3 DNA: TGTGCCAGCAGCTCCGGAAGAGCGGCAGATACGCAGTATTTT.

The J gene is TRBJ1-1, the V gene TRBV18; a weak D match, TRBD1 (5 bases). V lost 0 bases to trimming and J lost 0 bases, with 8 bases between them. The CDR3 runs to 15 residues. Germline assignment: CDR1 KGHSH and CDR2 LQKENI. The CDR3 DNA is TGTGCCAGCTCACCACCGGCAGGGCTGAACACTGAAGCTTTCTTT. It specifies CASSPPAGLNTEAFF.

J is TRBJ2-3 and V is TRBV28, with 8 bases fitting TRBD2. With 5 bases clipped from V and 0 bases from J, the junction kept 10 bases outside the gene matches. This CDR3 comprises 17 residues. The germline V gene has CDR1 MDHEN and CDR2 SYDVKM. CDR3 nucleotides: TGTGCCAGCAGTCAACCCCGGTCTAGCGGGAGCACAGATACGCAGTATTTT. Translating gives CASSQPRSSGSTDTQYF.

Concerning this clone: The identical CDR3 is also encoded by other nucleotide sequences in the sample. This chain joins TRBV5-4 and TRBJ2-1; D is perhaps TRBD2 (5 bases). Germline V lookup: CDR1 SGHNT, CDR2 YYREEE (reference sequence). This CDR3 has 16 amino acids. V lost 0 bases and J 0 bases, leaving 10 bases between the germline ends. DNA of the CDR3: TGTGCCAGCAGCTTGGGTCGGGGTAGCTCCTACAATGAGCAGTTCTTC. Amino acid sequence: CASSLGRGSSYNEQFF.

The V gene is TRBV7-9, the J gene TRBJ1-1; 8 bases agree with TRBD1. CDR1 SEHNR and CDR2 FQNEAQ come from the germline V gene (reference sequence). The junction had 4 bases not matched to a gene; V was cut back by 5 bases and J by 11 bases. The CDR3 spans 11 residues. In nucleotides, the CDR3 is TGTGCCAGCAGCCGGACAGGGTACGCTTTCTTT. Residues: CASSRTGYAFF.

A few counts support this clone. The gene calls are TRBV4-2 and TRBJ1-3; tentative D call: TRBD1 (5 bases). Trimming cost V 5 bases and J 6 bases, with 17 bases left between them. Germline V lookup: CDR1 LGHNA, CDR2 YNFKEQ. CDR3 length: 15 residues. This chain's CDR3 is CASSSLGQVENTIYF. In DNA, the CDR3 is TGTGCCAGCAGCTCGCTGGGGCAGGTTGAAAACACCATATATTTT.

The chain links TRBV28 to TRBJ2-3; TRBD1 agrees at 11 bases. The germline CDR1 and CDR2 sequences are MDHEN and SYDVKM. The CDR3 extends over 15 amino acids. V shed 6 bases and J 5 bases; nucleotides not matched to a gene: 7. The CDR3 here is CASRDWTGGKDTQYF. In nucleotides, the CDR3 is TGTGCCAGCAGGGATTGGACAGGGGGCAAAGATACGCAGTATTTT.

V and J are TRBV12-5 and TRBJ1-1; D might be TRBD1 (5 bases). Trimming left V 6 bases short and J 1 base short, with 15 bases between. The germline V gene encodes CDR1 LGHNT and CDR2 FRNRAP. The CDR3 contains 15 residues. CDR3 DNA sequence: TGTGCTAGTGGCCCCCGGGGGGATCAGAACACTGAAGCTTTCTTT. Translation: CASGPRGDQNTEAFF.

The gene calls are TRBV3-1 (or the pseudogene TRBV3-2) and TRBJ2-3; possibly TRBD2 for D (5 bases). V was shortened by 7 bases and J by 0 bases, with 14 bases between the two germline ends. CDR1 is LGHDT, CDR2 YNNKEL, per germline (reference sequence). There are 15 residues in the CDR3. In nucleotides, the CDR3 is TGTGCCAGCACTCAACTGGGCGGGAGCACAGATACGCAGTATTTT. Amino acids: CASTQLGGSTDTQYF.